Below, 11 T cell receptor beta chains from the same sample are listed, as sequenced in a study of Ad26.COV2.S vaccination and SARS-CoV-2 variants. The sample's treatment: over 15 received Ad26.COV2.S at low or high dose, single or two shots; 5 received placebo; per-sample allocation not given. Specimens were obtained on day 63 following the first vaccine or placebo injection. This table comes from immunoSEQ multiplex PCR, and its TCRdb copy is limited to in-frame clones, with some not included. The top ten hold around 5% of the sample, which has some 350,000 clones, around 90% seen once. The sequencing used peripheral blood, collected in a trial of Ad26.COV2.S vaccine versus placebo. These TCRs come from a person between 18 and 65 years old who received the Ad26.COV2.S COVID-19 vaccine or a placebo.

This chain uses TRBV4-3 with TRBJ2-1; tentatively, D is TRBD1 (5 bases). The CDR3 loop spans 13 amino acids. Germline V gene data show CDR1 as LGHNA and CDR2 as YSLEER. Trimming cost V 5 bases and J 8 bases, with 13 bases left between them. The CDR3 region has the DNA TGCGCCAGCAGCAGGATAGGGGCGGATGAGCAGTTCTTC. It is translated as CASSRIGADEQFF.

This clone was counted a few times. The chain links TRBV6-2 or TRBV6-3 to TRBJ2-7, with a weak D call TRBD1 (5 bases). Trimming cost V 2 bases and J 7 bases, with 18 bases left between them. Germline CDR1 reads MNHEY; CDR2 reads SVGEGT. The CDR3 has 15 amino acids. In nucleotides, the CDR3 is TGTGCCAGCAGTTACCAGGGAACCTGGAGTGGAGAGCAGTACGTC. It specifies CASSYQGTWSGEQYV.

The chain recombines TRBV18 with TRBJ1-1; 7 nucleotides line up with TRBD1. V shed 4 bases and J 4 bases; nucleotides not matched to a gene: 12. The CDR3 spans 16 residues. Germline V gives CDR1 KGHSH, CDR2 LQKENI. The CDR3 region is CASSLVRGQTGTEAFF. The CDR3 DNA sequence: TGTGCCAGCTCACTTGTAAGGGGGCAGACGGGCACTGAAGCTTTCTTT.

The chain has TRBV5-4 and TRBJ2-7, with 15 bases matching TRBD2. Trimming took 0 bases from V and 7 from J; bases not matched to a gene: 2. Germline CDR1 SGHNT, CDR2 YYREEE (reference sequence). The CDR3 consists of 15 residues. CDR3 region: CASSLVGLAGGEQYV. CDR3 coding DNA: TGTGCCAGCAGCTTGGTGGGACTAGCGGGAGGAGAGCAGTACGTC.

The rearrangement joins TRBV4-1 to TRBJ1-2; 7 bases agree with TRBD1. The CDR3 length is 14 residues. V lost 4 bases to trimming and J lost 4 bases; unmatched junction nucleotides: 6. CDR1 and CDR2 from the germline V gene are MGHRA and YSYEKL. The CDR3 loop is CASSRPRGGYGYTF. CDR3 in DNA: TGCGCCAGCAGCCGCCCCAGGGGGGGCTATGGCTACACCTTC.

The CDR3, as DNA: TGCGCCAGCAGCCTAACTACCTGGACAGCAGATACGCAGTATTTT. The encoded protein is CASSLTTWTADTQYF. The V and J genes are TRBV4-1 and TRBJ2-3, with D possibly being TRBD1 (6 bases). The germline V and J ends were trimmed by 4 bases and 4 bases, with 15 bases remaining between them. CDR1 is MGHRA, CDR2 YSYEKL, per germline. The CDR3 has 15 residues.

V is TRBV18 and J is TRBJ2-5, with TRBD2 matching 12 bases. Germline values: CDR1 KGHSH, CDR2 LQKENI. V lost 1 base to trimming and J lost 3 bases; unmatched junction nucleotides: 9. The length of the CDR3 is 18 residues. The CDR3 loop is CASSPRKTSGSVEETQYF. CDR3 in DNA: TGTGCCAGCTCACCACGAAAGACTAGCGGGAGTGTCGAAGAGACCCAGTACTTC.

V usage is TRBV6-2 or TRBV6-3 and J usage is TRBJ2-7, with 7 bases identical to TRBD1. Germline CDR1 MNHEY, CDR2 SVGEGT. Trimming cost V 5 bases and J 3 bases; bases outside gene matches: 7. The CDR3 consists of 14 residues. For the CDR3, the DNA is TGTGCCAGCAGTACCAACCGGGACAGCTACGAGCAGTACTTC. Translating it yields CASSTNRDSYEQYF.

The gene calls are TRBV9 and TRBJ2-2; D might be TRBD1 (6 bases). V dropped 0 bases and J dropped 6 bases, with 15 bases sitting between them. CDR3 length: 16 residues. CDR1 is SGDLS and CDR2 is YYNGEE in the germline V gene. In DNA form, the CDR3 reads TGTGCCAGCAGCGTAGGACAGGCCCAGCGCGCCGGGGAGCTGTTTTTT. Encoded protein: CASSVGQAQRAGELFF.

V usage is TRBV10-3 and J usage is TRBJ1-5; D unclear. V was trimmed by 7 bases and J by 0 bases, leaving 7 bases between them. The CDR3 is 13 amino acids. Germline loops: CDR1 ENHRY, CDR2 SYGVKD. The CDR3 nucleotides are TGTGCCATCAAAAGGGATAGCAATCAGCCCCAGCATTTT. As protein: CAIKRDSNQPQHF.

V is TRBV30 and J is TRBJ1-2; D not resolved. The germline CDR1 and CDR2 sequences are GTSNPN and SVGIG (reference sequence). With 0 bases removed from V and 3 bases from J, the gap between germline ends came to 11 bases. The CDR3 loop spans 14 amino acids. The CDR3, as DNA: TGTGCCTGGAGTGTACAGTCCAGCTACTATGGCTACACCTTC. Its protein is CAWSVQSSYYGYTF.